The 22 T cell receptor beta chains presented below share a single source sample, sequenced in a study of T-cell memory formation after mild COVID-19 (dated by TCRdb to the early 2020s). The library was generated by 5' RACE. Sequencing was carried out with an Illumina NovaSeq 6000. Using fastp at Q25 and MiXCR, TCRdb reprocessed the public reads and kept productive beta chains. Rows merge per CDR3 protein into single entries with the most common DNA and genes. Across this sample there are roughly 600,000 distinct CDR3 sequences, with about 20% seen only once. The ten largest account for approximately 12% of the sample. The sequenced sample was PBMCs or a T cell subset sorted from them (not recorded which). Receptor source: an adult woman who had mild COVID-19 (a few samples of this study predate the infection). The sample titles of this study are shuffled in the database, so cell type and time point are left out; the donor was told from shared clones.

This clonotype was seen a few times. The rearrangement joins TRBV5-1 to TRBJ2-2; the D gene could be TRBD1 or TRBD2 (6 bases each). V lost 1 base, J lost 6 bases, and 19 bases lay in between. The CDR3 covers 17 residues. Per the germline V gene, CDR1 is SGHRS and CDR2 is YFSETQ. The CDR3 region is CASSLSMRGATSGELFF. CDR3 bases: TGCGCCAGCAGCTTGTCCATGAGGGGGGCGACATCCGGGGAGCTGTTTTTT.

This clonotype has just a few counts. V gene TRBV2 combines with J gene TRBJ1-4; D is unclear. Germline values: CDR1 SNHLY, CDR2 FYNNEI. The CDR3 is 14 residues long. The V and J ends lost 2 bases and 2 bases respectively, with 6 bases between them. The CDR3 DNA reads as TGTGCCAGCAGTGAAAGGGCTACTAATGAAAAACTGTTTTTT. It codes for CASSERATNEKLFF.

The chain recombines TRBV4-2 with TRBJ2-6; 7 bases are a match to TRBD1. This CDR3 region has 18 residues. After removal of 5 bases from V and 0 bases from J, the junction contained 10 bases not matched to a gene. The V gene's germline CDR1 is LGHNA and CDR2 YNFKEQ. The CDR3 reads CASSNKDRYLSGANVLTF. The CDR3 bases are TGTGCCAGCAGCAACAAGGACAGGTACCTCTCTGGGGCCAACGTCCTGACTTTC.

In this sample, this clonotype turned up a few times. The chain couples TRBV2 to TRBJ2-1; weak D call: TRBD2 (6 bases). CDR3 length: 15 residues. CDR1 and CDR2 from the germline V gene are SNHLY and FYNNEI. The V and J ends lost 7 bases and 0 bases respectively, with 13 bases between them. CDR3 residues: CASTAPSASYNEQFF. For the CDR3, the DNA is TGTGCCAGCACCGCTCCTAGCGCCTCCTACAATGAGCAGTTCTTC. Based on the CDR3 plus reference TRBV2 and TRBJ2-1, the full variable domain is EPEVTQTPSHQVTQMGQEVILRCVPISNHLYFYWYRQILGQKVEFLVSFYNNEISEKSEIFDDQFSVERPDGSNFTLKIRSTKLEDSAMYFCASTAPSASYNEQFFGPGTRLTVL.

J is TRBJ2-6 and V is TRBV5-1, with D tentatively TRBD1 or TRBD2 (5 bases each). Germline lookup yields CDR1 SGHRS and CDR2 YFSETQ. The CDR3 spans 17 residues. V was cut by 4 bases and J by 0 bases, with 14 bases left in between. This CDR3 reads CASSQAGTVSGANVLTF. The CDR3 nucleotides are TGCGCCAGCAGCCAAGCCGGGACGGTCTCTGGGGCCAACGTCCTGACTTTC.

CDR3 bases: TGTGCCACCAGTTGGTCGAATAACTATGGCTACACCTTC. Its protein product is CATSWSNNYGYTF. The chain is built from TRBV24-1 and TRBJ1-2; no definite D call. V was cut by 6 bases and J by 1 base, with 8 bases left in between. CDR3 length equals 13 residues. Germline V CDR1 and CDR2: KGHDR, SFDVKD.

As regards this clonotype: A read error is possible here, since a much larger clone lies one base away. The V and J genes are TRBV5-1 and TRBJ2-3, with D possibly being TRBD1 or TRBD2 (5 bases each). The CDR3 extends over 15 amino acids. Germline V gene sequence: CDR1 SGHRS, CDR2 YFSETQ. V was pared by 0 bases and J by 0 bases, with 8 bases between. CDR3 sequence (DNA): TGCGCCAGCAGCTTGGAGGGACCTAGCACAGATACGCAGTATTTT. Its translation: CASSLEGPSTDTQYF.

This clonotype appeared once. This chain uses TRBV15 with TRBJ2-3; tentatively, D is TRBD2 (6 bases). The CDR3 has 18 amino acids. V lost 2 bases and J 4 bases, leaving 22 bases between the germline ends. The germline gives CDR1 LNHNV, CDR2 YYDKDF (reference sequence). The CDR3: CATSRPRRAPPYPDTQYF. Written as DNA, the CDR3 is TGTGCCACCAGCAGACCCCGGAGGGCCCCGCCGTACCCAGATACGCAGTATTTT.

J is TRBJ2-1 and V is TRBV20-1; 7 bases align to TRBD2. The trim removed 3 bases at V and 0 bases at J, leaving 5 bases unmatched. The CDR3 runs to 15 residues. The V gene's germline CDR1 is DFQATT and CDR2 SNEGSKA (reference sequence). The CDR3 DNA reads TGCAGTGCTAGGCAAGCGGGGAGCTCCTACAATGAGCAGTTCTTC. It encodes CSARQAGSSYNEQFF.

This chain's CDR3 is CASSYSRGVVAGGNEQFF. The DNA for the CDR3 is TGTGCCAGCAGTTACTCCCGAGGCGTAGTAGCGGGAGGTAATGAGCAGTTCTTC. The J gene is TRBJ2-1, the V gene TRBV6-5; 10 bases agree with TRBD2. The junction had 12 bases not matched to a gene; V was cut back by 0 bases and J by 7 bases. CDR3 length: 18 amino acids. Germline V lookup: CDR1 MNHEY, CDR2 SVGAGI.

This clonotype was counted at least ten times. The chain has TRBV12-3 or TRBV12-4 and TRBJ2-2; 9 bases fit TRBD2. The CDR3 totals 15 residues. Trimming took 2 bases from V and 5 from J; bases not matched to a gene: 3. CDR3 protein: CASSLRLAGTGELFF. The CDR3 coding sequence is TGTGCCAGCAGTTTACGGCTAGCGGGGACCGGGGAGCTGTTTTTT.

The rearrangement uses TRBV7-9 and TRBJ2-2, with a weak D call TRBD2 (5 bases). CDR3 length: 12 amino acids. CDR1 and CDR2 from the germline V gene are SEHNR and FQNEAQ (reference sequence). The ends were cut back, 3 bases at V and 10 bases at J, with 9 bases in the middle. The CDR3 coding sequence is TGTGCCAGCAGCTTCCAGGAGGTGGAGCTGTTTTTT. It yields the protein CASSFQEVELFF.

This clonotype has only a few counts. The chain couples TRBV9 to TRBJ2-2; a possible D gene is TRBD2 (6 bases). V gave up 0 bases and J gave up 4 bases, with 13 bases separating them. The CDR3 covers 16 residues. Germline CDR1 reads SGDLS; CDR2 reads YYNGEE. CDR3: CASSVEGGAGTGELFF. The CDR3 bases are TGTGCCAGCAGCGTAGAAGGCGGGGCGGGCACCGGGGAGCTGTTTTTT.

This clonotype appeared many times. The V gene is TRBV5-1, the J gene TRBJ2-2, with D possibly TRBD2 on 6 matching bases. V was trimmed by 2 bases and J by 2 bases, leaving 13 bases between them. Germline CDR1 and CDR2: SGHRS and YFSETQ. The CDR3 length is 16 residues. The DNA for the CDR3 is TGCGCCAGCAGCTTCATGACCGGGGGTAACACCGGGGAGCTGTTTTTT. Residues: CASSFMTGGNTGELFF.

This chain joins TRBV4-3 and TRBJ2-1; D is perhaps TRBD1 or TRBD2 (5 bases each). Between the trimmed V and J ends, which lost 4 bases and 2 bases, there was a span of 18 bases. The length of the CDR3 is 17 residues. Germline V gives CDR1 LGHNA, CDR2 YSLEER. The CDR3 is CASSLPAGTLPYNEQFF. The CDR3 DNA reads as TGCGCCAGCAGCCTACCTGCCGGGACCCTTCCCTACAATGAGCAGTTCTTC.

V gene TRBV11-3 combines with J gene TRBJ2-3, with 8 bases that match TRBD1. This CDR3 contains 15 residues. The ends lost 3 bases at V and 6 bases at J; junction bases unmatched: 8. Germline lookup yields CDR1 SGHNT and CDR2 YENEEA. The DNA of the CDR3 is TGTGCCAGCAGCTTGGGACAGGTCCTTCAGGATACGCAGTATTTT. Encoded protein: CASSLGQVLQDTQYF.

V usage is TRBV19 and J usage is TRBJ1-5; D possibly corresponds to TRBD1 (5 bases). The length of the CDR3 is 16 residues. V gave up 6 bases and J gave up 2 bases, with 17 bases separating them. Germline V CDR1 and CDR2: LNHDA, SQIVND (reference sequence). Here the CDR3 reads CASSTRAQGGNQPQHF. CDR3 in DNA: TGTGCCAGTAGCACTAGGGCGCAGGGTGGCAATCAGCCCCAGCATTTT. Combining the CDR3 with reference TRBV19 and TRBJ1-5 gives the whole variable domain DGGITQSPKYLFRKEGQNVTLSCEQNLNHDAMYWYRQDPGQGLRLIYYSQIVNDFQKGDIAEGYSVSREKKESFPLTVTSAQKNPTAFYLCASSTRAQGGNQPQHFGDGTRLSIL.

This clonotype was counted ten times or more. The chain joins TRBV5-5 to TRBJ2-7; TRBD2 matches at 8 bases. The CDR3 contains 17 residues. Germline V gene data show CDR1 as SGHKS and CDR2 as YYEKEE (reference sequence). V dropped 2 bases and J dropped 4; count of bases not matched to a gene: 14. CDR3 sequence: CASSFEDGGRPQYEQYF. The CDR3 DNA follows: TGTGCCAGCAGCTTTGAGGACGGCGGGAGGCCCCAATACGAGCAGTACTTC.

This chain uses TRBV10-2 with TRBJ2-3; TRBD2 matches 9 bases. Trimming took 3 bases from V and 4 from J; bases not matched to a gene: 8. In germline, CDR1 is WSHSY, CDR2 SAAADI. The CDR3 is made up of 16 amino acids. CDR3 amino acids: CASSEGASGVSDTQYF. DNA of the CDR3: TGCGCCAGCAGTGAAGGCGCTAGCGGGGTATCAGATACGCAGTATTTT.

This chain links TRBV4-3 with TRBJ2-5; 10 bases align to TRBD1. Germline V gene data show CDR1 as LGHNA and CDR2 as YSLEER. This CDR3 comprises 15 residues. The J segment lost 7 bases and the V segment lost 2 bases, leaving 7 bases of the junction unmatched. The CDR3 coding sequence is TGCGCCAGCAGCCAACAGACAGGGGGCGCGGTGACCCAGTACTTC. Translating it yields CASSQQTGGAVTQYF.

In this sample, this clonotype turned up a few times. The rearrangement uses TRBV29-1 and TRBJ2-3; 7 bases are shared with TRBD1. The V gene end was trimmed by 6 bases and the J gene end by 3 bases; junction bases not matched to a gene: 6. Germline V gene lookup returns CDR1 SQVTM and CDR2 ANQGSEA. The CDR3 spans 13 residues. In DNA form, the CDR3 reads TGCAGCGTAGTACAGGGGCGAACAGATACGCAGTATTTT. This sequence encodes CSVVQGRTDTQYF.

This clonotype has just a few counts. The V gene is TRBV25-1, the J gene TRBJ2-1; D may be TRBD1 (5 bases). The CDR3 runs 15 residues. The germline gives CDR1 MGHDK, CDR2 SYGVNS. The ends were cut back, 3 bases at V and 6 bases at J, with 15 bases in the middle. The CDR3 DNA reads as TGTGCCAGCAGTGACAACAGGCGAGTCTTCAATGAGCAGTTCTTC. Translation: CASSDNRRVFNEQFF. Full variable domain (remainder filled in from reference TRBV25-1 and TRBJ2-1): EADIYQTPRYLVIGTGKKITLECSQTMGHDKMYWYQQDPGMELHLIHYSYGVNSTEKGDLSSESTVSRIRTEHFPLTLESARPSHTSQYLCASSDNRRVFNEQFFGPGTRLTVL.